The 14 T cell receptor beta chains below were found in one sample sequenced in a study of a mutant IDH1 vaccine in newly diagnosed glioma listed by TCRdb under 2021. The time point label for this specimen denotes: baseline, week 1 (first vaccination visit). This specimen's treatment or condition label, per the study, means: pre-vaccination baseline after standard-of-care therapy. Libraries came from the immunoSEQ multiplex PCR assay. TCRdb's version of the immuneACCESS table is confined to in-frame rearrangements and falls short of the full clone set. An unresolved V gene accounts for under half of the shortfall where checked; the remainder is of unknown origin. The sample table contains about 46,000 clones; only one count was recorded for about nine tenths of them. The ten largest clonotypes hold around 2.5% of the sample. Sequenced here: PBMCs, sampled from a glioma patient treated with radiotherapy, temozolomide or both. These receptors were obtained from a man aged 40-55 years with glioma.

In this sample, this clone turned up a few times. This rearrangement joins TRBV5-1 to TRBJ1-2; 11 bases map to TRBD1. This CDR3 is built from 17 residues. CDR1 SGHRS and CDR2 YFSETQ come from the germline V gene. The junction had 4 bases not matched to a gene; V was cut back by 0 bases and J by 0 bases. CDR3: CASSLGGQGAPNYGYTF. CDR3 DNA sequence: TGCGCCAGCAGCTTGGGTGGACAGGGGGCGCCTAACTATGGCTACACCTTC.

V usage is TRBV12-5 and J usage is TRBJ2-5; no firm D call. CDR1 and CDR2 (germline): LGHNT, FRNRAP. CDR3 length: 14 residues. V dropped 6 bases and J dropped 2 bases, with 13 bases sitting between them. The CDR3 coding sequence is TGTGCTAGTGGGGAGACACTTTCTCAAGAGACCCAGTACTTC. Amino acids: CASGETLSQETQYF.

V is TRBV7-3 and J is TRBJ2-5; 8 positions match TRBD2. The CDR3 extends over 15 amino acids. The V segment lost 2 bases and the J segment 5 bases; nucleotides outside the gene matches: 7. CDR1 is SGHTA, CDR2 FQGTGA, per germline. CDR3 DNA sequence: TGTGCCAGCAGCTTAGGGGTTGGCGGGGGGGAGACCCAGTACTTC. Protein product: CASSLGVGGGETQYF.

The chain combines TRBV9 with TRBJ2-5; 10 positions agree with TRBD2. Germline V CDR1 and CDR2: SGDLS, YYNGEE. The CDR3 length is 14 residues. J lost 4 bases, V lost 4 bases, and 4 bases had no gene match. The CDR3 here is CASSPRLAGETQYF. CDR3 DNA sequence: TGTGCCAGCAGCCCACGACTAGCGGGAGAGACCCAGTACTTC.

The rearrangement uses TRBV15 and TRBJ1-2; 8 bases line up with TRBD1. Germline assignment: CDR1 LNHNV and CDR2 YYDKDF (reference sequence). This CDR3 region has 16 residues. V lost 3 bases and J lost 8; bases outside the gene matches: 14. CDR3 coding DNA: TGTGCCACCAGCAGGAGGCACGTTCAGGGGGCGGGCGGCTACACCTTC. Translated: CATSRRHVQGAGGYTF. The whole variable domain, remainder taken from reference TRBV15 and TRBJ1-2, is DAMVIQNPRYQVTQFGKPVTLSCSQTLNHNVMYWYQQKSSQAPKLLFHYYDKDFNNEADTPDNFQSRRPNTSFCFLDIRSPGLGDTAMYLCATSRRHVQGAGGYTFGSGTRLTVV.

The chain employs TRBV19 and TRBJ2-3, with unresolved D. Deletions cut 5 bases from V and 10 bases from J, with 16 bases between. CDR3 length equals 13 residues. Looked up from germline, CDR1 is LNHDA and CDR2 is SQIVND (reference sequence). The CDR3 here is CASSPVSLPAQYF. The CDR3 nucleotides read TGTGCCAGTAGTCCTGTTTCGCTACCGGCGCAGTATTTT. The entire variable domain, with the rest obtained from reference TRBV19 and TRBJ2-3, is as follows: DGGITQSPKYLFRKEGQNVTLSCEQNLNHDAMYWYRQDPGQGLRLIYYSQIVNDFQKGDIAEGYSVSREKKESFPLTVTSAQKNPTAFYLCASSPVSLPAQYFGPGTRLTVL.

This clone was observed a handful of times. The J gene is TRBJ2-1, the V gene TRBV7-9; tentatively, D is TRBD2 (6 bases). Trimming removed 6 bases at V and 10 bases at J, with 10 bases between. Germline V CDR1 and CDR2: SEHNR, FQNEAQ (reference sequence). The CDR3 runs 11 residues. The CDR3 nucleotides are TGTGCCAGCAGACTTAGCGGCGAGCAGTTCTTC. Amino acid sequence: CASRLSGEQFF.

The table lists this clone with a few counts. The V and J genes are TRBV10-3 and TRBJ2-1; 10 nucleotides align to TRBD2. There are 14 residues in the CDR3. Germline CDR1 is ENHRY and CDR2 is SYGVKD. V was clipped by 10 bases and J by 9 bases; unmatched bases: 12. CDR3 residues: CASSSGRESREQFF. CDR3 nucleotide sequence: TGTGCCAGCTCTAGCGGGAGAGAGTCTCGTGAGCAGTTCTTC.

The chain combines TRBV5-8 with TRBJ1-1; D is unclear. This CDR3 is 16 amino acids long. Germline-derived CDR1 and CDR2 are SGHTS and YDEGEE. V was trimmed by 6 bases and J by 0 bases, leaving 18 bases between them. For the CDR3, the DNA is TGTGCCAGCACCCCCCTTGTGGGGAAACTGAACACTGAAGCTTTCTTT. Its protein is CASTPLVGKLNTEAFF.

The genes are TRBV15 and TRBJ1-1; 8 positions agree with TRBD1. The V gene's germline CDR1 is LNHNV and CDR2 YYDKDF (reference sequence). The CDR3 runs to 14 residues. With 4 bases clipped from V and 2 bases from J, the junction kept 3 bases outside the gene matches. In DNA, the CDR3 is TGTGCCACCAGCATGGACAGGGCCAACACTGAAGCTTTCTTT. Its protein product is CATSMDRANTEAFF.

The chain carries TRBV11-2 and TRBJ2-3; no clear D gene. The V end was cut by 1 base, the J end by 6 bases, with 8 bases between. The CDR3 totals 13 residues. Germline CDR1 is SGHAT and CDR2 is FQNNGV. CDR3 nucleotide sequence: TGTGCCAGCAGCTTAGGGTTCCCGGATACGCAGTATTTT. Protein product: CASSLGFPDTQYF.

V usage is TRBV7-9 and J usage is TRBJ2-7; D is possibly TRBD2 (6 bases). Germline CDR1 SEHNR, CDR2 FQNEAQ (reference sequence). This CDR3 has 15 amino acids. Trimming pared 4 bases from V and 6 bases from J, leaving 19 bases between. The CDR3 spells CASSSPFTGDSEQYF. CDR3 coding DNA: TGTGCCAGCAGCTCCCCCTTCACGGGAGATTCCGAGCAGTACTTC.

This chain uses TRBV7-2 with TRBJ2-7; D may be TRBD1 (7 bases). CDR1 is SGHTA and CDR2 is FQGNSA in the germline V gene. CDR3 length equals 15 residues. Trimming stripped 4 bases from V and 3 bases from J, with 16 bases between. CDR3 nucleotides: TGTGCCAGCAGCTCTAACAGGGGACTGAGCTACGAGCAGTACTTC. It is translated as CASSSNRGLSYEQYF. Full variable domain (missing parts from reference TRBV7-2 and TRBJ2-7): GAGVSQSPSNKVTEKGKDVELRCDPISGHTALYWYRQSLGQGLEFLIYFQGNSAPDKSGLPSDRFSAERTGGSVSTLTIQRTQQEDSAVYLCASSSNRGLSYEQYFGPGTRLTVT.

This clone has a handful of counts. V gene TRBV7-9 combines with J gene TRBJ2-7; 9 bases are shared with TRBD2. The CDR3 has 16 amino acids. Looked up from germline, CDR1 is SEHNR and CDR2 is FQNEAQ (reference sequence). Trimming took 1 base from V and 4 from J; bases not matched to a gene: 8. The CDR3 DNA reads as TGTGCCAGCAGCTTAGATAGGGCTAGCGGGAAGTACGAGCAGTACTTC. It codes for CASSLDRASGKYEQYF.